Sequencing of this T cell receptor beta chain was carried out in a study of blood T cell repertoires in COVID-19. For the study at large: From the United States, Italy and Spain came samples of acute and convalescent COVID-19.

CDR1 and CDR2 from the germline V gene are KGHDR and SFDVKD. This CDR3 region has 18 residues. The trim removed 3 bases at V and 2 bases at J, leaving 9 bases unmatched. TCRdb keeps only in-frame clones here, not all; method: immunoSEQ multiplex PCR. The data show over 200,000 clones, with around nine tenths seen just once and 0.65% to 0.85% held by the top ten. The sequencing input was peripheral blood. This sequence joins TRBV24-1 and TRBJ2-1; 10 bases line up with TRBD2. The TCR sequence derives from a man aged 60 to 75 with COVID-19, enrolled during active disease. For the CDR3, the DNA is TGTGCCACCAGTGATGGACTAGCGGTTCGAACCACCTACAATGAGCAGTTCTTC. Amino acid sequence: CATSDGLAVRTTYNEQFF.